The rows below give T cell receptor beta chains drawn from one sample of a study of Ad26.COV2.S vaccination and SARS-CoV-2 variants. Clones were sequenced by immunoSEQ multiplex PCR, and TCRdb holds only the in-frame ones, with some missing. The data contain around 420,000 clones, over 75% of them seen just once; the ten biggest clones take up approximately 4%. Sample: peripheral blood, taken in a trial of Ad26.COV2.S vaccine versus placebo. These receptors originate from a person aged 18-65 years who received the Ad26.COV2.S COVID-19 vaccine or a placebo. Each CDR3 is given with its conserved first and last residue. The order of the fields is J gene, D gene, clone size, V gene, CDR3 protein, CDR3 DNA. D genes are given only for firm matches. The size of a clone is reported for some rows only, either as once, few or many, or as a class for expanded clones.

TRBJ1-2,NA,NA,TRBV30,CAWSASTVGSSDGYTF,TGTGCCTGGAGTGCTTCGACTGTTGGTTCCTCGGATGGCTACACCTTC
TRBJ2-2,NA,NA,TRBV4-3,CASSFAAGELFF,TGCGCCAGCAGCTTCGCCGCCGGGGAGCTGTTTTTT
TRBJ2-7,TRBD1,NA,TRBV7-8,CASSNGQGPEQYF,TGTGCCAGCAGCAATGGACAGGGTCCCGAGCAGTACTTC
TRBJ1-4,TRBD1,NA,TRBV27,CASSLLTGGVEKLFF,TGTGCCAGCAGTTTATTGACAGGGGGCGTTGAAAAACTGTTTTTT
TRBJ2-5,TRBD1,NA,TRBV18,CASSQGGGPTQYF,TGTGCCAGCTCACAAGGGGGCGGACCGACCCAGTACTTC
TRBJ1-4,NA,NA,TRBV9,CASSVVGGSHEKLFF,TGTGCCAGCAGCGTAGTTGGCGGCTCTCATGAAAAACTGTTTTTT
TRBJ2-3,TRBD2,NA,TRBV27,CASSLAGGSTDTQYF,TGTGCCAGCAGTTTGGCGGGGGGAAGCACAGATACGCAGTATTTT
TRBJ2-5,NA,NA,TRBV7-8,CASSLVLRRQETQYF,TGTGCCAGCAGCTTAGTTCTCCGACGGCAAGAGACCCAGTACTTC
TRBJ2-1,NA,NA,TRBV18,CASSPRASARTQLSYNEQFF,TGTGCCAGCTCACCTAGAGCTAGCGCACGGACCCAACTCTCCTACAATGAGCAGTTCTTC
TRBJ2-7,TRBD2,NA,TRBV7-2,CASSLGVSSGGGYEQYF,TGTGCCAGCAGCTTAGGTGTATCTAGCGGGGGTGGATACGAGCAGTACTTC
TRBJ2-1,NA,NA,TRBV9,CASSPRTLSYNEQFF,TGTGCCAGCAGCCCTCGGACTCTCTCCTACAATGAGCAGTTCTTC
TRBJ2-7,NA,once,TRBV28,CASSRRAWYEQYF,TGTGCCAGCAGTCGGAGAGCGTGGTACGAGCAGTACTTC
TRBJ1-2,NA,NA,TRBV5-1,CASSEGRTSYGYTF,TGCGCCAGCAGCGAAGGACGGACCTCCTATGGCTACACCTTC
TRBJ2-2,NA,NA,TRBV2,CASTSGYTGELFF,TGTGCCAGCACCTCCGGGTACACCGGGGAGCTGTTTTTT
TRBJ2-6,NA,NA,TRBV7-2,CASSLAAGSGANVLTF,TGTGCCAGCAGCTTAGCCGCAGGGTCTGGGGCCAACGTCCTGACTTTC
TRBJ1-6,TRBD1,NA,TRBV30,CAWSGPGQPYNSPLHF,TGTGCCTGGAGTGGACCGGGACAGCCTTATAATTCACCCCTCCACTTT
TRBJ2-3,TRBD2,NA,TRBV5-1,CASSSRLAGGTTDTQYF,TGCGCCAGCAGCTCCCGACTAGCGGGGGGTACCACAGATACGCAGTATTTT
TRBJ2-3,NA,NA,TRBV9,CASSGQGTSTDTQYF,TGTGCCAGCAGCGGACAAGGAACTAGCACAGATACGCAGTATTTT
TRBJ1-1,NA,NA,TRBV12-3/TRBV12-4,CASSLGPNTEAFF,TGTGCCAGCAGTTTAGGGCCCAACACTGAAGCTTTCTTT
TRBJ2-2,NA,once,TRBV7-9,CASPELAAYTGELFF,TGTGCCAGCCCGGAACTCGCGGCGTACACCGGGGAGCTGTTTTTT
TRBJ2-5,NA,once,TRBV18,CASSVTGVGGRETQYF,TGTGCCAGCTCCGTTACGGGGGTTGGTGGGCGAGAGACCCAGTACTTC
TRBJ1-3,NA,NA,TRBV6-1,CASSVGLQGSGNTIYF,TGTGCCAGCAGTGTAGGCCTACAGGGCTCTGGAAACACCATATATTTT
TRBJ1-2,NA,NA,TRBV7-9,CASRGDQDYGYTF,TGTGCCAGCCGAGGGGACCAAGACTATGGCTACACCTTC
TRBJ1-3,TRBD1,NA,TRBV9,CASSLETGSDSGNTIYF,TGTGCCAGCAGCCTCGAGACAGGGAGCGACTCTGGAAACACCATATATTTT
TRBJ2-7,TRBD2,NA,TRBV19,CASSEQRGPYEQYF,TGTGCCAGTAGTGAGCAGCGGGGGCCCTACGAGCAGTACTTC
TRBJ2-1,NA,NA,TRBV28,CASSSRVGPLNEQFF,TGTGCCAGCAGTTCCCGTGTGGGACCCCTAAATGAGCAGTTCTTC
TRBJ1-3,TRBD1,NA,TRBV11-2,CASSPRDRDRNTIYF,TGTGCCAGCAGCCCCCGGGACAGGGACCGAAACACCATATATTTT
TRBJ2-2,NA,NA,TRBV7-9,CASSLAQGYSGELFF,TGTGCCAGCAGCTTGGCGCAGGGTTATTCCGGGGAGCTGTTTTTT
TRBJ2-3,TRBD2,NA,TRBV7-3,CASSPGLAGGTYTQYF,TGTGCCAGCAGCCCCGGACTAGCGGGGGGGACGTATACGCAGTATTTT